This entry concerns a single T cell receptor beta chain. Its antigen is unknown. The CDR3 covers 15 residues. Trimming removed 6 bases from V and 1 base from J, with 12 bases in between. CDR1 is MGHRA and CDR2 is YSYEKL in the germline V gene. These data belong to a study of long-term antiretroviral therapy in people with HIV. Version v3.0 of the immunoSEQ assay was performed at survey level. TCRdb's copy holds only in-frame clones and misses some; the assay was immunoSEQ multiplex PCR. The table lists more than 35,000 clones, about 95% of them singletons. Study conclusions and caveats: Possibly under older ART regimens, blood was drawn between about 2004 and 2018. Repertoires with HIV possessed tighter CDR3 length spans than those of controls.

Per donor, a minimum of one pre-ART and a minimum of two post-ART PBMC samples were available. Each HIV-infected participant was given treatment in the United States. The material sequenced was unsorted PBMCs, taken 3.7 years after starting antiretroviral therapy. J is TRBJ1-4 and V is TRBV4-1, with D perhaps matching TRBD1 (6 bases). This TCR was recovered from a woman between 50 and 59 years old with HIV. This CDR3 reads CASRSTGLTNEKLFF. CDR3 bases: TGCGCCAGCAGGTCTACAGGGCTAACTAATGAAAAACTGTTTTTT.